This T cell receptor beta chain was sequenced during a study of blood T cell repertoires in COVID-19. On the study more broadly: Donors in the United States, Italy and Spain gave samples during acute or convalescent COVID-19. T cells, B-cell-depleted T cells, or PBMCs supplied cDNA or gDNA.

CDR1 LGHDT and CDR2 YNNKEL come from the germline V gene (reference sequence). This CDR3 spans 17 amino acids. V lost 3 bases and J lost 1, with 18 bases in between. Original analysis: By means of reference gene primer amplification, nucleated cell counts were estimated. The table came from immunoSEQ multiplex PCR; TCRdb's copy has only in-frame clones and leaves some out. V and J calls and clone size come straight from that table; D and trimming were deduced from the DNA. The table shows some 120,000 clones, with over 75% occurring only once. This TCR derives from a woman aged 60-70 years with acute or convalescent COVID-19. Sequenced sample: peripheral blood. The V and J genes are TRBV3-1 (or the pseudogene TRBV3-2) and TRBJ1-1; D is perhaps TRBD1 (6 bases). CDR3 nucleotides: TGTGCCAGCAGCCAGAAGTCGGGGGGGACAACGAACACTGAAGCTTTCTTT. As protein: CASSQKSGGTTNTEAFF.